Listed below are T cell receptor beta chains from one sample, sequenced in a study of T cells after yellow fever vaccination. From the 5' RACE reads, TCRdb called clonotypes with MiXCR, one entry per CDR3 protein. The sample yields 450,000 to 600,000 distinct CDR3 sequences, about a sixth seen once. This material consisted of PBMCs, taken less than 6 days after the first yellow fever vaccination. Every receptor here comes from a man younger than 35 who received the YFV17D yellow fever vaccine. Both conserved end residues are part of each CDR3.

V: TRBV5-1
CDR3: CASSGGQGGSSPLHF

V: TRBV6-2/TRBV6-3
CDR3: CASSYPAFGDANTGELFF

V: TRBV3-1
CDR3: CASSQGRGWDEKLFF

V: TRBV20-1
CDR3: CSARADRDTEAFF

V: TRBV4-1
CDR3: CASTLNPGQGVNYGYTF

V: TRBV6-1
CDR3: CASREGGAHVYEQFF

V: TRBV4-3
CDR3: CASSQDSGLAGQETQYF

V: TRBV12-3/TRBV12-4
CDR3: CASRQISGGETQYF

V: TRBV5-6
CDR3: CASSLVGGKGTEAFF

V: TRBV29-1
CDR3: CSVEEVGNTEAFF

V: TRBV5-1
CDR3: CASSWGTYQETQYF

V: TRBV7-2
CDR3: CASSATTSGQETQYF

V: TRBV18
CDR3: CASSPRFGTDEQFF

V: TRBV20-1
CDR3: CSAREYNEQFF